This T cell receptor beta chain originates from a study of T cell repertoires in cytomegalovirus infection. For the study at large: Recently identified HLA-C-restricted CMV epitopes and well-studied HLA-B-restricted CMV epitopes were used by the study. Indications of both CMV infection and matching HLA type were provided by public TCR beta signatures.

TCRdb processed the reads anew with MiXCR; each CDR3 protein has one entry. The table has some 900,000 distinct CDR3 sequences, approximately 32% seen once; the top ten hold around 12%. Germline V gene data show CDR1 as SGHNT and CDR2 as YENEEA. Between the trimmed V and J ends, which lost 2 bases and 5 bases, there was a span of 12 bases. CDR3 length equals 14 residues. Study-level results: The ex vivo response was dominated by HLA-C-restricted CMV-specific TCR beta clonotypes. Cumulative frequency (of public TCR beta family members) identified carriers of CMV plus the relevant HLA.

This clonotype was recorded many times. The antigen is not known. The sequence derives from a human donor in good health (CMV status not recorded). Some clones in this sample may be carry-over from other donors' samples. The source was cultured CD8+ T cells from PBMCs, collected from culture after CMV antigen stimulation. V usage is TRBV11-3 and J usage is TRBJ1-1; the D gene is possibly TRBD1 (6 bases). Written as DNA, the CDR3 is TGTGCCAGCAGCTTAACAGGGAGGGGTACTGAAGCTTTCTTT. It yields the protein CASSLTGRGTEAFF.